The present entry profiles one T cell receptor beta chain with its context. Germline V gene data show CDR1 as MDHEN and CDR2 as SYDVKM. The CDR3 length is 18 residues. Losses at the gene ends were 7 bases for V and 5 bases for J; bases not matched to a gene: 17. Produced via immunoSEQ multiplex PCR; TCRdb's table is partial and in-frame only. The top ten hold roughly 1.4% of the sample, which has hundreds of thousands of clones, about 88% seen once. This sample is part of a study of blood T cell repertoires in COVID-19. This clonotype originated in a woman aged 18-29 years who had been exposed to COVID-19. Sample: PBMCs or T cells enriched from blood (not recorded which). The V and J genes are TRBV28 and TRBJ2-2; TRBD2 matches at 9 bases. In DNA form, the CDR3 reads TGTGCCAGCACCCATCCTCGCGGGAGGGTCGAAAATACCGGGGAGCTGTTTTTT. Translating it yields CASTHPRGRVENTGELFF.